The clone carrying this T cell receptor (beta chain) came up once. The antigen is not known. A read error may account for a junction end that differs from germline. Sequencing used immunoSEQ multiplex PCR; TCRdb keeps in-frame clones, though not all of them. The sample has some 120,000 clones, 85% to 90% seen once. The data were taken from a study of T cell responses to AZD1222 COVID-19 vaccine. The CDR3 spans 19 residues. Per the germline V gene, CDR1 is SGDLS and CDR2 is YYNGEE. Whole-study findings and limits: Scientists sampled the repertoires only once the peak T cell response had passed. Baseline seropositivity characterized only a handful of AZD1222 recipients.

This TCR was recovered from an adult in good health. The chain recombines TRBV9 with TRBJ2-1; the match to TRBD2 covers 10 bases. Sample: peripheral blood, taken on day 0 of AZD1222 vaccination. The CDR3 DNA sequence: TGTGCCAGCAGCGTAGTGCTAGCGGGGGCTCTTAGCTCCGACAATGAGCAGTTCTTC. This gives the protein CASSVVLAGALSSDNEQFF.